These T cell receptor beta chains were read from a single sample in a study of identical twins. TCRdb reprocessed the 5' RACE reads via MiXCR and lists one record per CDR3 protein. The sample yields hundreds of thousands of distinct CDR3 sequences, 5.5% to 7.5% seen once. Source material: naive T cells sorted from blood. All receptors derive from a man aged 18 to 30 in good health. CDR3s include the opening cysteine and the closing phenylalanine or tryptophan.

>TRBV7-9
CASSRRTYNEQFF
>TRBV11-2
CASSSGQGYSNEQFF
>TRBV5-1
CASRGGAREQYF
>TRBV3-1
CASSQAGTQYF
>TRBV5-6
CASRTGTSPLHF
>TRBV20-1
CSAYGGYNEQFF
>TRBV27
CASSKGPGTSELFF
>TRBV12-3/TRBV12-4
CASRHGVQPQHF
>TRBV14
CASSHTVTEAFF
>TRBV20-1
CSAHPLAGLTDTQYF
>TRBV7-8
CASSLAPRGLSKNIQYF
>TRBV10-3
CAISSTGLQETQYF